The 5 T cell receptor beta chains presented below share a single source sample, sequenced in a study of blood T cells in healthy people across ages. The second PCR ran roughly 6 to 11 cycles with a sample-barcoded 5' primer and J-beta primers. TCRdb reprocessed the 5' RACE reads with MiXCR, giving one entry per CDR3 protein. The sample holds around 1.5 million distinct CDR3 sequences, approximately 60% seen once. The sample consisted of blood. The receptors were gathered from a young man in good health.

The CDR3 is CASSPTESNNEQFF. The CDR3 DNA is TGTGCCAGCAGCCCCACCGAAAGTAACAATGAGCAGTTCTTC. The rearrangement uses TRBV13 and TRBJ2-1; D is unclear. Germline values: CDR1 PRHDT, CDR2 FYEKMQ (reference sequence). Trimming left V 5 bases short and J 5 bases short, with 13 bases between. CDR3 length: 14 amino acids.

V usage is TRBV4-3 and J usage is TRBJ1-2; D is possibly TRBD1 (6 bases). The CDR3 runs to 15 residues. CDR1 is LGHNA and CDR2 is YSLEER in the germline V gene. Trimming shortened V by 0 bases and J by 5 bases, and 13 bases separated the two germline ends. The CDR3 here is CASSQDGGRGYGYTF. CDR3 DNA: TGCGCCAGCAGCCAAGATGGCGGCAGGGGATATGGCTACACCTTC.

CDR3 nucleotide sequence: TGTGCCAGCAGCCAAGTTGGGCGGGCGAATGAGCAGTTCTTC. This encodes CASSQVGRANEQFF. The rearrangement joins TRBV3-1 to TRBJ2-1; the D gene is possibly TRBD2 (5 bases). V lost 1 base to trimming and J lost 7 bases, with 11 bases between them. The CDR3 loop spans 14 amino acids. The germline CDR1 and CDR2 sequences are LGHDT and YNNKEL (reference sequence).

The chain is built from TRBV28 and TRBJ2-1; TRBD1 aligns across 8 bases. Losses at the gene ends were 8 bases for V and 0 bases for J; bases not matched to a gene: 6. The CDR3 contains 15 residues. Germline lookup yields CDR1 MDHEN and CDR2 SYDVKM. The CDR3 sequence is CASRGQGASYNEQFF. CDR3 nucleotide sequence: TGTGCCAGCCGGGGGCAGGGGGCCTCCTACAATGAGCAGTTCTTC.

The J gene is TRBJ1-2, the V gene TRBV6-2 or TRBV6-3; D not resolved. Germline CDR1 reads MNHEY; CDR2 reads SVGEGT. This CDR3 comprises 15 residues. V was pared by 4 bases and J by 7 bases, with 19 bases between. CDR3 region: CASSSPNGETRGYTF. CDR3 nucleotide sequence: TGTGCCAGCAGTTCGCCGAACGGGGAAACCCGTGGCTACACCTTC.